This T cell receptor (beta chain) is drawn from a study of control samples from healthy donors and cancer patients. The V gene end was trimmed by 3 bases and the J gene end by 5 bases; junction bases not matched to a gene: 8. The CDR3 totals 15 residues. The germline gives CDR1 SGHAT, CDR2 FQNNGV. Method: immunoSEQ multiplex PCR; TCRdb's copy keeps in-frame clones and lacks some. This table holds about 160,000 clones, over 85% found once. The TCR originated in a woman in her forties in good health. The rearrangement uses TRBV11-2 and TRBJ1-2, with TRBD1 identical over 8 bases. Sequences were obtained from blood. The CDR3 region is CASSFGTGLPYGYTF. The CDR3 DNA reads as TGTGCCAGCAGCTTTGGGACAGGACTACCTTATGGCTACACCTTC.